This T cell receptor beta chain is drawn from a study of control samples from healthy donors and cancer patients. CDR1 is SGHAT, CDR2 FQNNGV, per germline. The CDR3 length is 12 residues. The V end was cut by 0 bases, the J end by 7 bases, with 6 bases between. Repertoires were generated with immunoSEQ multiplex PCR, while TCRdb's copy carries only in-frame clones and drops some. Of 130,000 or so clones detected, about 87% appear once; the ten largest clones hold over 10%. This sequence joins TRBV11-2 and TRBJ1-1; possibly TRBD1 for D (5 bases). The receptor's source is a man aged 25-45 years in good health. Sample: blood. CDR3 sequence: CASSLDRVEAFF. In DNA, the CDR3 is TGTGCCAGCAGCTTAGACAGGGTTGAAGCTTTCTTT.